Listed below are T cell receptor beta chains from one sample, sequenced in a study of T cells after yellow fever vaccination. A single record per CDR3 protein comes from TCRdb applying MiXCR to the 5' RACE reads. The profile shows about 320,000 distinct CDR3 sequences, around 7% of them singletons. The specimen was PBMCs, collected 35 to 50 days after the first yellow fever vaccination. These receptors all stem from a man in his late teens or twenties who received the YFV17D yellow fever vaccine. Both conserved end residues are part of each CDR3. The D gene is left open where the match is weak.

d_call: TRBD1; j_call: TRBJ1-6; v_call: TRBV2; cdr3_length: 15; cdr3_aa: CASPSGTGVNSPLHF
d_call: .; j_call: TRBJ2-1; v_call: TRBV12-3/TRBV12-4; cdr3_length: 11; cdr3_aa: CASSLRYEQFF
d_call: .; j_call: TRBJ1-2; v_call: TRBV20-1; cdr3_length: 15; cdr3_aa: CSARGGLRTVYGYTF
d_call: TRBD2; j_call: TRBJ2-3; v_call: TRBV29-1; cdr3_length: 15; cdr3_aa: CSVGTSGSGTDTQYF
d_call: .; j_call: TRBJ2-7; v_call: TRBV18; cdr3_length: 15; cdr3_aa: CASSAGGRFSYEQYF
d_call: .; j_call: TRBJ1-3; v_call: TRBV7-9; cdr3_length: 16; cdr3_aa: CASSPPLGASGNTIYF
d_call: .; j_call: TRBJ1-2; v_call: TRBV10-3; cdr3_length: 15; cdr3_aa: CAISEREGHNYGYTF
d_call: TRBD2; j_call: TRBJ2-1; v_call: TRBV12-3/TRBV12-4; cdr3_length: 15; cdr3_aa: CASTSGRGGYNEQFF
d_call: .; j_call: TRBJ2-2; v_call: TRBV6-5; cdr3_length: 14; cdr3_aa: CASSYTQGSGELFF
d_call: .; j_call: TRBJ2-1; v_call: TRBV12-3/TRBV12-4; cdr3_length: 12; cdr3_aa: CASSLRRDVQFF
d_call: TRBD1; j_call: TRBJ1-3; v_call: TRBV12-3/TRBV12-4; cdr3_length: 15; cdr3_aa: CASSRSGQVGNTIYF
d_call: .; j_call: TRBJ1-1; v_call: TRBV11-2; cdr3_length: 13; cdr3_aa: CASSLNGETEAFF
d_call: TRBD1; j_call: TRBJ1-1; v_call: TRBV7-9; cdr3_length: 15; cdr3_aa: CASPTWGQGYTEAFF
d_call: TRBD1; j_call: TRBJ1-1; v_call: TRBV29-1; cdr3_length: 13; cdr3_aa: CSAQTDRGVGAFF
d_call: .; j_call: TRBJ2-6; v_call: TRBV27; cdr3_length: 15; cdr3_aa: CASSFGFSGANVLTF
d_call: TRBD1; j_call: TRBJ2-3; v_call: TRBV5-1; cdr3_length: 14; cdr3_aa: CASSLGQDTDTQYF
d_call: .; j_call: TRBJ1-1; v_call: TRBV10-2; cdr3_length: 13; cdr3_aa: CASTKPENTEAFF
d_call: .; j_call: TRBJ2-5; v_call: TRBV4-1; cdr3_length: 16; cdr3_aa: CASSQGRRTYQETQYF
d_call: TRBD1; j_call: TRBJ2-3; v_call: TRBV27; cdr3_length: 18; cdr3_aa: CASSFGQGWAGGTDTQYF
d_call: .; j_call: TRBJ1-2; v_call: TRBV24-1; cdr3_length: 14; cdr3_aa: CATSDPTVNYGYTF
d_call: .; j_call: TRBJ1-4; v_call: TRBV6-6; cdr3_length: 13; cdr3_aa: CASRAATNEKLFF
d_call: .; j_call: TRBJ1-1; v_call: TRBV28; cdr3_length: 13; cdr3_aa: CASSIPTPAEAFF
d_call: .; j_call: TRBJ2-1; v_call: TRBV7-2; cdr3_length: 15; cdr3_aa: CASSLSVSSYNEQFF
d_call: .; j_call: TRBJ2-7; v_call: TRBV6-2/TRBV6-3; cdr3_length: 16; cdr3_aa: CASSYMKGLGTYEQYF
d_call: TRBD2; j_call: TRBJ2-1; v_call: TRBV24-1; cdr3_length: 15; cdr3_aa: CATSGTSGNYNEQFF
d_call: TRBD2; j_call: TRBJ2-3; v_call: TRBV5-1; cdr3_length: 16; cdr3_aa: CASGLSSAGAADTQYF
d_call: TRBD1; j_call: TRBJ1-4; v_call: TRBV20-1; cdr3_length: 14; cdr3_aa: CSARYRGRYEKLFF
d_call: .; j_call: TRBJ1-2; v_call: TRBV2; cdr3_length: 13; cdr3_aa: CASTVTSDYGYTF
d_call: .; j_call: TRBJ1-2; v_call: TRBV27; cdr3_length: 13; cdr3_aa: CASSKTGPYGYTF
d_call: .; j_call: TRBJ2-7; v_call: TRBV2; cdr3_length: 13; cdr3_aa: CASSLTENYEQYF